Included here is one T cell receptor (beta chain) sequence, with context. Sequencing used immunoSEQ multiplex PCR; TCRdb keeps in-frame clones, though not all of them. Of tens of thousands of clones listed, 85% to 95% were seen once; the top ten hold under 0.85%. The source of the sample is a study of T cell changes during pregnancy in multiple sclerosis. The CDR3 has 15 residues. Germline V gene sequence: CDR1 SEHNR, CDR2 FQNEAQ (reference sequence). After removal of 7 bases from V and 4 bases from J, the junction contained 8 bases not matched to a gene. The chain links TRBV7-9 to TRBJ2-2; 8 bases line up with TRBD2. Sequenced here: peripheral blood, sampled in the third trimester of pregnancy. The TCR comes from a female donor with multiple sclerosis, enrolled in a pregnancy study. CDR3 DNA sequence: TGTGCCAGCAAGGGTAGCGGGATCGGCACCGGGGAGCTGTTTTTT. Encoded protein: CASKGSGIGTGELFF.